This section outlines one T cell receptor beta chain sequence together with its context. Its target is unknown. PCR primers comprised 60 Vbeta and 13 Jbeta primers. Only in-frame clones appear in the TCRdb table, and some are missing; sequencing was by immunoSEQ multiplex PCR. This table holds fewer than 200,000 clones, approximately 80% found once. Trimming took off 3 bases at V and 5 bases at J, with 13 bases between the two ends. CDR3 length: 14 residues. Germline CDR1 and CDR2: LNHNV and YYDKDF (reference sequence). The data originate from a study of cytomegalovirus exposure and HLA in healthy donors. Looking at the study overall: Within the Caucasian-associated ancestry cluster were roughly 81% of the roughly 400 genotyped donors. Study-level points and caveats: Accurate predictions that matched the HLA-A and HLA-B alleles of most subjects were reportedly made from TCR beta sequences.

The sequencing sample was made of PBMCs. The chain links TRBV15 to TRBJ2-5; a weak D match, TRBD2 (5 bases). This TCR came from a female donor in good health and CMV-seronegative. The CDR3 DNA is TGTGCCACCAGCAGGTTCGGGGTTGGTGAGACCCAGTACTTC. Its translation: CATSRFGVGETQYF. Based on the CDR3 plus reference TRBV15 and TRBJ2-5, the full variable domain is DAMVIQNPRYQVTQFGKPVTLSCSQTLNHNVMYWYQQKSSQAPKLLFHYYDKDFNNEADTPDNFQSRRPNTSFCFLDIRSPGLGDTAMYLCATSRFGVGETQYFGPGTRLLVL.